These T cell receptor beta chains were read from a single sample in a study of blood T cell repertoires in COVID-19. Here immunoSEQ multiplex PCR was the method, and the copy in TCRdb shows in-frame clones only, minus some. The data hold about 100,000 clones, with just over 90% observed a single time. Material: peripheral blood. The receptors originated from a man between 45 and 60 years old with active COVID-19. The CDR3 runs from the conserved cysteine through the conserved F or W. Each record gives: D gene, V gene, clone size, J gene, CDR3 protein, CDR3 DNA. D genes are given only for firm matches. Clone sizes are given selectively: once, few, many, or a class where the clone is expanded.

D gene: .; V gene: TRBV5-1; clone size: .; J gene: TRBJ1-4; CDR3 protein: CASRREQSNEKLFF; CDR3 DNA: TGCGCCAGCAGACGAGAACAGAGTAATGAAAAACTGTTTTTT
D gene: .; V gene: TRBV11-1; clone size: .; J gene: TRBJ2-7; CDR3 protein: CASSFMYEQYF; CDR3 DNA: TGTGCCAGCAGCTTCATGTACGAGCAGTACTTC
D gene: TRBD1; V gene: TRBV6-5; clone size: .; J gene: TRBJ1-6; CDR3 protein: CASRTGGRSNSPLHF; CDR3 DNA: TGTGCCAGCCGAACAGGGGGTAGAAGTAATTCACCCCTCCACTTT
D gene: TRBD1; V gene: TRBV7-3; clone size: .; J gene: TRBJ2-2; CDR3 protein: CASSSEPKTGRGTGELFF; CDR3 DNA: TGTGCCAGCAGCTCCGAGCCCAAGACAGGGAGAGGGACCGGGGAGCTGTTTTTT
D gene: .; V gene: TRBV19; clone size: .; J gene: TRBJ2-2; CDR3 protein: CASSISGNANTGELFF; CDR3 DNA: TGTGCCAGTAGTATAAGCGGCAATGCGAACACCGGGGAGCTGTTTTTT
D gene: TRBD2; V gene: TRBV29-1; clone size: .; J gene: TRBJ2-1; CDR3 protein: CSAQAGGGTRYNEQFF; CDR3 DNA: TGCAGCGCCCAGGCGGGGGGCGGAACCCGATACAATGAGCAGTTCTTC
D gene: TRBD1; V gene: TRBV7-3; clone size: .; J gene: TRBJ2-5; CDR3 protein: CASSLTGGWIETQYF; CDR3 DNA: TGTGCCAGCAGCTTGACAGGGGGCTGGATAGAGACCCAGTACTTC
D gene: TRBD2; V gene: TRBV7-9; clone size: .; J gene: TRBJ2-5; CDR3 protein: CASSPTSASGETQYF; CDR3 DNA: TGTGCCAGCAGCCCCACCTCGGCTAGCGGGGAGACCCAGTACTTC
D gene: .; V gene: TRBV4-1; clone size: .; J gene: TRBJ2-7; CDR3 protein: CASSQGVQGRNDEQYF; CDR3 DNA: TGCGCCAGCAGCCAGGGGGTGCAGGGGAGAAACGACGAGCAGTACTTC
D gene: .; V gene: TRBV6-1; clone size: .; J gene: TRBJ1-6; CDR3 protein: CASSAGLGRGISPLHF; CDR3 DNA: TGTGCCAGCAGTGCGGGGTTAGGCAGGGGCATTTCACCCCTCCACTTT
D gene: TRBD1; V gene: TRBV7-2; clone size: once; J gene: TRBJ1-2; CDR3 protein: CASSLVRTGVGYTF; CDR3 DNA: TGTGCCAGCAGCTTAGTCAGGACAGGGGTTGGCTACACCTTC
D gene: .; V gene: TRBV5-1; clone size: .; J gene: TRBJ2-2; CDR3 protein: CASSLGGLSTGELFF; CDR3 DNA: TGCGCCAGCAGCTTGGGGGGGCTCAGCACCGGGGAGCTGTTTTTT
D gene: TRBD2; V gene: TRBV7-2; clone size: .; J gene: TRBJ2-1; CDR3 protein: CASSSNTPGLNNEQFF; CDR3 DNA: TGTGCCAGCAGCTCCAATACACCGGGACTAAACAATGAGCAGTTCTTC
D gene: TRBD1; V gene: TRBV5-6; clone size: .; J gene: TRBJ2-2; CDR3 protein: CASSPYLGRGLGGELFF; CDR3 DNA: TGTGCCAGCAGCCCCTACTTAGGCAGGGGGCTAGGAGGGGAGCTGTTTTTT
D gene: TRBD2; V gene: TRBV27; clone size: .; J gene: TRBJ2-7; CDR3 protein: CASSLAGLGYEQYF; CDR3 DNA: TGTGCCAGCAGCTTAGCGGGGTTAGGCTACGAGCAGTACTTC
D gene: .; V gene: TRBV18; clone size: .; J gene: TRBJ2-1; CDR3 protein: CASSPPTRNEQFF; CDR3 DNA: TGTGCCAGCTCACCACCGACTAGAAATGAGCAGTTCTTC
D gene: TRBD2; V gene: TRBV10-1; clone size: .; J gene: TRBJ2-1; CDR3 protein: CASSAGGTYNEQFF; CDR3 DNA: TGCGCCAGCAGTGCGGGGGGGACCTACAATGAGCAGTTCTTC
D gene: .; V gene: TRBV7-9; clone size: .; J gene: TRBJ2-2; CDR3 protein: CASTTPGVTGELFF; CDR3 DNA: TGTGCCAGCACCACGCCCGGGGTTACCGGGGAGCTGTTTTTT
D gene: TRBD2; V gene: TRBV9; clone size: .; J gene: TRBJ2-1; CDR3 protein: CASSVRGLAVDEQFF; CDR3 DNA: TGTGCCAGCAGCGTAAGAGGACTAGCGGTCGATGAGCAGTTCTTC
D gene: TRBD1; V gene: TRBV24-1; clone size: .; J gene: TRBJ2-1; CDR3 protein: CATSDFDRGSDEQFF; CDR3 DNA: TGTGCCACCAGTGATTTCGACAGGGGAAGCGATGAGCAGTTCTTC
D gene: .; V gene: TRBV5-1; clone size: .; J gene: TRBJ1-1; CDR3 protein: CASQSTGSVNTEAFF; CDR3 DNA: TGCGCCAGCCAATCTACAGGGTCGGTGAACACTGAAGCTTTCTTT
D gene: TRBD1; V gene: TRBV30; clone size: .; J gene: TRBJ1-1; CDR3 protein: CALTGQVNTEAFF; CDR3 DNA: TGTGCCTTGACGGGACAGGTGAACACTGAAGCTTTCTTT
D gene: TRBD2; V gene: TRBV20-1; clone size: .; J gene: TRBJ2-5; CDR3 protein: CSASHTGGQETQYF; CDR3 DNA: TGCAGTGCTAGTCATACGGGGGGTCAAGAGACCCAGTACTTC
D gene: .; V gene: TRBV29-1; clone size: .; J gene: TRBJ2-5; CDR3 protein: CSVATGSQETQYF; CDR3 DNA: TGCAGCGTAGCTACAGGATCCCAAGAGACCCAGTACTTC
D gene: .; V gene: TRBV24-1; clone size: .; J gene: TRBJ2-5; CDR3 protein: CATSDRGHQETQYF; CDR3 DNA: TGTGCCACCAGTGACAGGGGACACCAAGAGACCCAGTACTTC
D gene: .; V gene: TRBV6-5; clone size: .; J gene: TRBJ1-1; CDR3 protein: CASSYRGGETEAFF; CDR3 DNA: TGTGCCAGCAGTTACAGGGGTGGGGAAACTGAAGCTTTCTTT